The T cell receptor (beta chain) under discussion was sequenced for a study of cytomegalovirus exposure and HLA in healthy donors. Study background: Genotyping showed around 80% of roughly 390 donors falling in the Caucasian-associated ancestry cluster.

The donors comprised healthy bone marrow donors. Findings and limits, study-wide: With later analysis, a missense DCLRE1C variant became linked to TCR beta V- and J-gene trimming. In all likelihood, a cluster of highly shared sequence variants was a sequencing artifact.

This CDR3 contains 15 residues. J was trimmed by 2 bases and V by 5 bases; bases with no gene match: 8. CDR1 is MNHEY, CDR2 SMNVEV, per germline (reference sequence). PCR used 60 Vbeta primers and 13 Jbeta primers. The repertoire was sequenced with immunoSEQ multiplex PCR; TCRdb's copy has only in-frame clones and lacks some. This repertoire shows some 130,000 clones, about two thirds found once; its top ten account for approximately 2.6%. In regard to this clone: Its target is not known.

The sequenced material came from PBMCs. The rearrangement uses TRBV27 and TRBJ1-1, with 7 bases aligning to TRBD1. This clonotype was sampled from a human donor in good health. CDR3 sequence: CASSLQGGPNTEAFF. The CDR3 DNA reads as TGTGCCAGCAGTCTACAAGGGGGCCCAAACACTGAAGCTTTCTTT.